This T cell receptor beta chain was identified during a study of T cell responses to AZD1222 COVID-19 vaccine. Overall study findings and caveats: White British people made up most donors, females outnumbered males, and clonal diversity was possibly underestimated. Only a handful of AZD1222 recipients tested seropositive at baseline.

TCRdb's table, derived via immunoSEQ multiplex PCR, lists solely in-frame clones and lacks some. This repertoire shows fewer than 200,000 clones, roughly 88% found once; its top ten account for roughly 4.3%. Remarks on this clone: The target antigen is unknown.

The CDR3 is 14 residues long. Trimming shortened V by 2 bases and J by 6 bases, and 13 bases separated the two germline ends. Germline V gives CDR1 MNHEY, CDR2 SMNVEV (reference sequence). Analysis merged second doses at about 4 or about 12 weeks. V is TRBV27 and J is TRBJ1-1, with a possible D match to TRBD1 (5 bases). The source of this sequence is an adult who received the AZD1222 COVID-19 vaccine. The sequences come from peripheral blood, collected 28 days after the second AZD1222 dose. For the CDR3, the DNA is TGTGCCAGCAGTTTACTTGGGGTAGGGGCTGAAGCTTTCTTT. Translation: CASSLLGVGAEAFF.